The rows below give T cell receptor beta chains drawn from one sample of a study of cytomegalovirus exposure and HLA in healthy donors. Here immunoSEQ multiplex PCR was the method, and the copy in TCRdb shows in-frame clones only, minus some. The sample includes 150,000 or so clones, around 83% seen only once; the top ten take 8% to 10%. Source material: PBMCs. The origin of the receptors is a male donor in good health and CMV-seropositive. CDR3s include the opening cysteine and the closing phenylalanine or tryptophan. D genes are given only for firm matches. Clone size, where shown, is once, few, many, or a class for clones that have expanded.

v_call,clone_size,d_call,j_call,cdr3_aa,cdr3_nt
TRBV6-1,NA,TRBD1,TRBJ1-2,CASRTGGEGYTF,TGTGCCAGCAGGACAGGGGGCGAGGGCTACACCTTC
TRBV6-1,NA,NA,TRBJ2-5,CASSEGLDYETQYF,TGTGCCAGCAGTGAAGGACTCGACTACGAGACCCAGTACTTC
TRBV5-1,NA,TRBD2,TRBJ2-1,CASSLGASGGPYNEQFF,TGCGCCAGCAGCTTGGGGGCTAGCGGGGGACCATACAATGAGCAGTTCTTC
TRBV6-1,many,NA,TRBJ2-5,CASSEAGTSETQYF,TGTGCCAGCAGTGAAGCTGGGACATCCGAGACCCAGTACTTC
TRBV30,NA,TRBD1,TRBJ2-7,CAWSIPGTGAYEQYF,TGTGCCTGGAGTATCCCCGGGACAGGGGCCTACGAGCAGTACTTC
TRBV28,NA,NA,TRBJ1-1,CASKVDWNTEAFF,TGTGCCAGCAAAGTGGACTGGAACACTGAAGCTTTCTTT
TRBV5-4,NA,NA,TRBJ2-7,CASSSQYEQYF,TGTGCCAGCAGCTCTCAATACGAGCAGTACTTC
TRBV27,NA,TRBD1,TRBJ2-5,CASSSGQGRETQYF,TGTGCCAGCAGTTCGGGACAGGGGAGGGAGACCCAGTACTTC
TRBV7-8,few,NA,TRBJ2-7,CASSPVLNEQYF,TGTGCCAGCAGTCCCGTTCTAAACGAGCAGTACTTC
TRBV5-1,NA,NA,TRBJ1-2,CASSLEGRSGYTF,TGCGCCAGCAGCTTGGAGGGGCGGTCTGGCTACACCTTC
TRBV18,NA,TRBD1,TRBJ1-1,CASSPDRVNTEAFF,TGTGCCAGCTCACCAGACAGGGTGAACACTGAAGCTTTCTTT
TRBV6-6,NA,TRBD1,TRBJ1-5,CASSSTGNQPQHF,TGTGCCAGCAGTTCGACAGGGAATCAGCCCCAGCATTTT
TRBV7-2,NA,TRBD2,TRBJ2-1,CASSYSGRAYNEQFF,TGTGCCAGCAGCTATAGCGGGAGGGCCTACAATGAGCAGTTCTTC
TRBV27,NA,TRBD2,TRBJ2-6,CATGAAGANGLTF,TGTGCCACCGGGGCAGCGGGGGCCAACGGCCTGACTTTC
TRBV6-5,once,NA,TRBJ2-5,CASSYVEQETQYF,TGTGCCAGCAGTTACGTGGAGCAAGAGACCCAGTACTTC
TRBV28,NA,NA,TRBJ1-1,CASSTSGAPNTEAFF,TGTGCCAGCAGTACTTCAGGGGCCCCGAACACTGAAGCTTTCTTT
TRBV6-1,NA,NA,TRBJ1-1,CASSEGTGLNTEAFF,TGTGCCAGCAGTGAAGGAACAGGCCTGAACACTGAAGCTTTCTTT
TRBV4-1,NA,TRBD2,TRBJ2-1,CASSQRPLLADSYNEQFF,TGCGCCAGCAGCCAACGACCGCTGCTAGCGGACTCCTACAATGAGCAGTTCTTC
TRBV5-4,NA,TRBD1,TRBJ1-1,CASSFTGGGTEAFF,TGTGCCAGCAGCTTTACAGGGGGAGGCACTGAAGCTTTCTTT
TRBV6-5,NA,TRBD1,TRBJ1-6,CASRGQGGNSPLHF,TGTGCCAGCAGGGGACAGGGTGGGAATTCACCCCTCCACTTT